The rows below give T cell receptor beta chains drawn from one sample of a study of blood T cell repertoires in COVID-19. Libraries were prepared by immunoSEQ multiplex PCR; TCRdb keeps only in-frame clonotypes and omits some of them. The sample holds about 92,000 clones, approximately 70% seen once. The source material was peripheral blood. The origin of the receptors is a woman aged 60-75 years in a cohort sampled during active or convalescent COVID-19. The CDR3 runs from the conserved cysteine through the conserved F or W. A D gene is named only where the DNA matches it firmly. Clone sizes are given selectively: once, few, many, or a class where the clone is expanded.

TGTGCCAGCAGCTTGGCCACGGGGAGGGGCACGATGAACACTGAAGCTTTCTTT	CASSLATGRGTMNTEAFF	-	TRBV5-4	TRBJ1-1	-
TGTGCCAGCAGCCAAGATACAGGGGAGGCCAAAAACATTCAGTACTTC	CASSQDTGEAKNIQYF	TRBD1	TRBV3-1/TRBV3-2	TRBJ2-4	-
TGCGCCAGCAGCTTGGCCCCTCTGCAGGGGGAACATGGCTACACCTTC	CASSLAPLQGEHGYTF	TRBD1	TRBV5-1	TRBJ1-2	-
TGTGCCAGCTCACCTGGGACAGGGCTTACCGGGGAGCTGTTTTTT	CASSPGTGLTGELFF	TRBD1	TRBV18	TRBJ2-2	-
TGTGCCAGCAGGGGGGCCATCGCCGAAGCTTTCTTT	CASRGAIAEAFF	-	TRBV12-3/TRBV12-4	TRBJ1-1	-
TGTGCCAGCAGTTTCCCGATAATACTAGCGGGGGATTACCAAGAGACCCAGTACTTC	CASSFPIILAGDYQETQYF	TRBD2	TRBV7-9	TRBJ2-5	few
TGTGCCAGCAGCTTCAACCAGGGGCTTTATTGGAACTATGGCTACACCTTC	CASSFNQGLYWNYGYTF	-	TRBV5-5	TRBJ1-2	-
TGTGCCAGAAGCGAGCAGCCAACAGGGGGCCAAACTGAAGCTTTCTTT	CARSEQPTGGQTEAFF	TRBD1	TRBV5-3	TRBJ1-1	-
TGTGCCTGGAGGGACAGGGGATACTCCGGCGGTGGCTACACCTTC	CAWRDRGYSGGGYTF	TRBD1	TRBV30	TRBJ1-2	-
TGTGCCAGCAGCGATGTGAATGTGCGGGGAACCCGCTCCTACAATGAGCAGTTCTTC	CASSDVNVRGTRSYNEQFF	-	TRBV5-6	TRBJ2-1	-